Presented here are 13 T cell receptor beta chains from one specimen sequenced in a study of metastatic and nonmetastatic thyroid tumors. From the PCR reads, TCRdb re-called clones with MiXCR. The table has about 90,000 clones, 8.6% seen once. Thyroid surgery took place with no prior treatment in any patient. The material sequenced was blood. The origin of the receptors is a female donor with papillary thyroid cancer or a benign thyroid nodule (not recorded which). Some clones in this sample may be carry-over from other donors' samples.

This clone was counted many times. The chain employs TRBV11-2 and TRBJ2-7, with 10 positions matching TRBD2. V lost 6 bases, J lost 1 base, and 9 bases stayed unmatched. The CDR3 is 16 amino acids. Germline CDR1 SGHAT, CDR2 FQNNGV. CDR3 in DNA: TGTGCCAGCAGGGACCTAGCGGGGGCCACTTCCTACGAGCAGTACTTC. The encoded protein is CASRDLAGATSYEQYF.

This clone was seen at least ten times. The chain uses TRBV6-5 and TRBJ1-1; TRBD1 agrees at 9 bases. V trimming: 4 bases; J trimming: 6 bases; junction bases outside the gene matches: 18. The CDR3 contains 18 residues. Germline V lookup: CDR1 MNHEY, CDR2 SVGAGI. The CDR3 DNA follows: TGTGCCAGCAGTTTCCTCTTAGGTGGGACAGGGCAAGGGGCTGAAGCTTTCTTT. Encoded protein: CASSFLLGGTGQGAEAFF.

This clone has a handful of counts. The chain combines TRBV5-1 with TRBJ2-3; 7 bases line up with TRBD2. Germline CDR1 and CDR2: SGHRS and YFSETQ. The ends lost 2 bases at V and 6 bases at J; junction bases unmatched: 12. CDR3 size: 16 residues. The CDR3 sequence: CASSLRPAGRGDTQYF. In DNA form, the CDR3 reads TGCGCCAGCAGCTTAAGACCAGCGGGGCGAGGGGATACGCAGTATTTT.

This clone was observed at least ten times. V is TRBV28 and J is TRBJ1-6; D gene uncertain. Trimming stripped 7 bases from V and 2 bases from J, with 9 bases between. Looked up from germline, CDR1 is MDHEN and CDR2 is SYDVKM. CDR3 length: 14 amino acids. The CDR3 DNA reads TGTGCCAGCACCTCCTTGCCCTATAATTCACCCCTCCACTTT. Its protein is CASTSLPYNSPLHF.

V usage is TRBV30 and J usage is TRBJ1-2; 8 nucleotides agree with TRBD1. Trimming took 4 bases from V and 4 from J; bases not matched to a gene: 2. This CDR3 contains 12 residues. Per the germline V gene, CDR1 is GTSNPN and CDR2 is SVGIG (reference sequence). CDR3 in amino acids: CAWTDRAYGYTF. In DNA, the CDR3 is TGTGCCTGGACGGACAGGGCCTATGGCTACACCTTC. Together with reference TRBV30 and TRBJ1-2, the CDR3 gives the full variable domain: SQTIHQWPATLVQPVGSPLSLECTVEGTSNPNLYWYRQAAGRGLQLLFYSVGIGQISSEVPQNLSASRPQDRQFILSSKKLLLSDSGFYLCAWTDRAYGYTFGSGTRLTVV.

At least ten counts were recorded for this clone. V and J are TRBV7-6 and TRBJ1-1; D remains unclear. Trimming pared 1 base from V and 3 bases from J, leaving 6 bases between. Germline V gene data show CDR1 as SGHVS and CDR2 as FNYEAQ. The CDR3 covers 13 residues. The CDR3 DNA sequence: TGTGCCAGCAGCTTAGAAGGTCACACTGAAGCTTTCTTT. Encoded protein: CASSLEGHTEAFF.

This clone was counted ten times or more. The CDR3 loop is CASSTTSRGDSDTQYF. Here the CDR3 DNA reads TGTGCCAGCTCAACGACTAGTCGGGGGGATTCAGATACGCAGTATTTT. The genes are TRBV18 and TRBJ2-3; 7 positions agree with TRBD2. V was pared by 5 bases and J by 4 bases, with 12 bases of the junction left unmatched. Germline V lookup: CDR1 KGHSH, CDR2 LQKENI. This CDR3 spans 16 amino acids.

The sample holds many counts of this clone. J is TRBJ1-2 and V is TRBV5-5, with 7 bases aligning to TRBD1. J gave up 4 bases and V 3 bases, and 9 bases lay outside the gene matches. Germline CDR1 SGHKS, CDR2 YYEKEE (reference sequence). The CDR3 covers 15 residues. CDR3 sequence reads: CASSSTGTEAYGYTF. In DNA form, the CDR3 reads TGTGCCAGCAGCTCGACCGGGACAGAGGCCTATGGCTACACCTTC.

This clone has ten or more counts. The chain carries TRBV11-2 and TRBJ2-3, with 8 bases fitting TRBD2. The trim removed 2 bases at V and 2 bases at J, leaving 12 bases unmatched. The CDR3 totals 18 residues. Looked up from germline, CDR1 is SGHAT and CDR2 is FQNNGV. CDR3 residues: CASSLSPIAGSATDTQYF. CDR3 in DNA: TGTGCCAGCAGCTTATCCCCTATAGCGGGGAGCGCCACAGATACGCAGTATTTT.

This clone has more than one count but fewer than ten. The V gene is TRBV5-6, the J gene TRBJ2-2, with D perhaps matching TRBD2 (7 bases). Trimming pared 3 bases from V and 7 bases from J, leaving 19 bases between. This CDR3 is built from 16 residues. CDR1 is SGHDT, CDR2 YYEEEE, per germline. The CDR3 DNA reads as TGTGCCAGCAGCTATACGGTGGGGGGGCCCGACGGGGAGCTGTTTTTT. It yields the protein CASSYTVGGPDGELFF.

This clone was detected a few times. The J gene is TRBJ1-1, the V gene TRBV7-8; the D is unclear. The germline V and J ends were trimmed by 5 bases and 7 bases, with 11 bases remaining between them. Germline assignment: CDR1 SGHVS and CDR2 FQNEAQ. This CDR3 has 12 amino acids. CDR3 sequence reads: CASSRGRDEAFF. CDR3 nucleotide sequence: TGTGCCAGCAGCCGGGGTAGGGATGAAGCTTTCTTT.

This clone was detected many times. The rearrangement uses TRBV6-5 and TRBJ1-1; 8 positions agree with TRBD1. The CDR3 runs to 15 residues. Germline assignment: CDR1 MNHEY and CDR2 SVGAGI. J lost 7 bases, V lost 0 bases, and 7 bases had no gene match. CDR3 residues: CASSYSWTGNLEAFF. CDR3 nucleotide sequence: TGTGCCAGCAGTTACTCTTGGACAGGGAACCTTGAAGCTTTCTTT.

The sample holds many counts of this clone. The chain links TRBV18 to TRBJ2-2; D is ambiguous. The CDR3 runs 12 residues. The V end was cut by 5 bases, the J end by 8 bases, with 9 bases between. CDR1 and CDR2 (germline): KGHSH, LQKENI. The CDR3 loop reads CASSTEVGELFF. The CDR3 DNA sequence: TGTGCCAGCTCAACGGAAGTGGGGGAGCTGTTTTTT.